Shown below are 5 T cell receptor beta chains from a single sample sequenced in a study of blood T cells in healthy people across ages. Then a second PCR, running roughly 7 to 11 cycles, was carried out with a sample-barcoded 5' primer and a J-beta primer mix. MiXCR, applied by TCRdb to the 5' RACE reads, yields one record per CDR3 protein. The repertoire holds roughly 1.5 million distinct CDR3 sequences, with 35% to 45% as singletons. The specimen was blood. Receptor source: a woman between 18 and 29 years old in good health.

On this clonotype: This clone may be a read error of a much larger clone one base away. The chain is built from TRBV20-1 and TRBJ2-4, with TRBD1 matching 7 bases. V was pared by 2 bases and J by 13 bases, with 14 bases of the junction left unmatched. This CDR3 is built from 14 residues. Germline CDR1 and CDR2: DFQATT and SNEGSKA (reference sequence). CDR3 sequence (DNA): TGCAGTGCTAGACCCGTCGGACAGGTCCTAGAGCAGTACTTC. Its protein product is CSARPVGQVLEQYF.

This clonotype appeared a few times. V gene TRBV29-1 combines with J gene TRBJ2-4; 9 bases agree with TRBD2. Trimming took 3 bases from V and 2 from J; bases not matched to a gene: 8. Per the germline V gene, CDR1 is SQVTM and CDR2 is ANQGSEA. The CDR3 is made up of 16 amino acids. The CDR3 sequence is CSVEWAGGPTKNIQYF. The CDR3 DNA reads as TGCAGCGTTGAGTGGGCGGGAGGGCCAACCAAAAACATTCAGTACTTC. Full variable domain (remainder filled in from reference TRBV29-1 and TRBJ2-4): SAVISQKPSRDICQRGTSLTIQCQVDSQVTMMFWYRQQPGQSLTLIATANQGSEATYESGFVIDKFPISRPNLTFSTLTVSNMSPEDSSIYLCSVEWAGGPTKNIQYFGAGTRLSVL.

The rearrangement joins TRBV4-3 to TRBJ2-5; D tentatively reads TRBD1 or TRBD2 (5 bases each). The J call is uncertain, as TRBJ2-7 better fits the DNA end. Germline V CDR1 and CDR2: LGHNA, YSLEER. The CDR3 has 17 residues. In nucleotides, the CDR3 is TGCGCCAGCAGCCAAGACCGCCGGGACGGCTTATTGGACGAGCAGTACTTC. Translated: CASSQDRRDGLLDEQYF.

This chain uses TRBV20-1 with TRBJ2-5, with a tentative D call TRBD2 (6 bases). This CDR3 has 14 amino acids. Deletions cut 3 bases from V and 11 bases from J, with 22 bases between. Germline V lookup: CDR1 DFQATT, CDR2 SNEGSKA (reference sequence). As DNA, the CDR3 is TGCAGTGCTAGCTTCCCGGGACTTCAAAATGAGCAGTACTTC. Translated: CSASFPGLQNEQYF.

With respect to this clonotype: One junction end does not reproduce the germline sequence, and a read error may be involved. CDR3 region: CAGSFVGLALGGELFF. Written as DNA, the CDR3 is TGTGCCGGCAGCTTCGTGGGACTAGCGTTAGGCGGGGAGCTGTTTTTT. The chain uses TRBV7-8 and TRBJ2-2; 10 bases match TRBD2. Germline loops: CDR1 SGHVS, CDR2 FQNEAQ. This CDR3 has 16 amino acids.